This TCR beta chain was retrieved from a study of blood T cell repertoires in COVID-19. On the study more broadly: Specimens from acute and convalescent COVID-19 originated in the United States, Italy and Spain. Sources were T cells, B-cell-depleted T cells, or PBMCs; the material itself was cDNA or gDNA.

The table lists this clone with a few counts. There are 12 residues in the CDR3. Germline V gene data show CDR1 as SNHLY and CDR2 as FYNNEI. Authors' data handling: Nucleated cell number was recorded as an estimate derived from reference gene primer amplification. Clones were read by immunoSEQ multiplex PCR, and TCRdb kept only the in-frame ones, dropping some. Clone size and the V and J calls come from that table; the DNA yielded D and trimming. The repertoire holds approximately 200,000 clones, 80% to 90% seen once, with under 11% in the top ten. Sequencing used peripheral blood. This receptor was obtained from a woman aged 80 or over with acute or convalescent COVID-19. V is TRBV2 and J is TRBJ1-4; 9 bases align to TRBD1. The CDR3 loop reads CAAGTGKEKLFF. CDR3 coding DNA: TGTGCGGCCGGGACAGGGAAGGAAAAACTGTTTTTT.